This passage covers 11 T cell receptor beta chains from one sample sequenced in a study of cytomegalovirus exposure and HLA in healthy donors. The PCR made use of 60 Vbeta and 13 Jbeta primers. This table comes from immunoSEQ multiplex PCR, and its TCRdb copy is limited to in-frame clones, with some not included. The sample lists 100,000 or so clones; 60% to 85% were seen once. Source material: PBMCs. These receptors all come from a male donor in good health and CMV-seronegative.

The V gene is TRBV5-4, the J gene TRBJ2-7; D might be TRBD2 (5 bases). Trimming pared 3 bases from V and 1 base from J, leaving 8 bases between. The CDR3 consists of 13 residues. The germline V gene encodes CDR1 SGHNT and CDR2 YYREEE (reference sequence). The CDR3 region has the DNA TGTGCCAGCAGCTCGGACTCTTCCTACGAGCAGTACTTC. Amino acids: CASSSDSSYEQYF.

V usage is TRBV7-3 and J usage is TRBJ2-1; 7 bases are a match to TRBD2. The CDR3 loop spans 15 amino acids. The ends lost 4 bases at V and 6 bases at J; junction bases unmatched: 9. Germline CDR1 and CDR2: SGHTA and FQGTGA. The CDR3 DNA reads as TGTGCCAGCAGCTCCATGGCGGGAGCCAGCAATGAGCAGTTCTTC. The encoded protein is CASSSMAGASNEQFF.

This chain uses TRBV2 with TRBJ2-1; possible D gene TRBD2, 6 bases. The V gene lost 4 bases and the J gene lost 3 bases, with 10 bases spanning the gap. Germline loops: CDR1 SNHLY, CDR2 FYNNEI. The CDR3 is made up of 14 amino acids. Here the CDR3 DNA reads TGTGCCAGCAGTGGGATGGGGGGCTACAATGAGCAGTTCTTC. It codes for CASSGMGGYNEQFF.

The rearrangement links TRBV6-5 to TRBJ2-1; D is unclear. The CDR3 length is 15 residues. Germline V gene sequence: CDR1 MNHEY, CDR2 SVGAGI. V dropped 10 bases and J dropped 0 bases, with 16 bases sitting between them. The DNA for the CDR3 is TGTGCCACGACCTTAGCCACGAGCTCCTACAATGAGCAGTTCTTC. This translates into CATTLATSSYNEQFF.

This clone has a count of ten or more. The rearrangement links TRBV6-4 to TRBJ2-3; 9 bases line up with TRBD2. The CDR3 is made up of 16 amino acids. Germline CDR1 is MRHNA and CDR2 is SNTAGT. After removal of 1 base from V and 3 bases from J, the junction contained 5 bases not matched to a gene. In DNA form, the CDR3 reads TGTGCCAGCAGTGACTTAGCGGGAGAAGGGACAGATACGCAGTATTTT. This encodes CASSDLAGEGTDTQYF.

This chain connects TRBV5-8 to TRBJ2-7; D unclear. The V end was cut by 5 bases, the J end by 3 bases, with 15 bases between. The CDR3 length is 14 residues. Per germline, CDR1 SGHTS and CDR2 YDEGEE. In DNA form, the CDR3 reads TGTGCCAGCAGTACCACTCCTAGATTCTACGAGCAGTACTTC. Amino acid sequence: CASSTTPRFYEQYF.

This clone was detected a few times. The chain uses TRBV7-9 and TRBJ2-3; 8 bases map to TRBD1. The CDR3 consists of 17 residues. The germline gives CDR1 SEHNR, CDR2 FQNEAQ (reference sequence). V shed 3 bases and J 7 bases; nucleotides not matched to a gene: 15. CDR3 nucleotide sequence: TGTGCCAGCAGCTTCCCCGGGACAGGAAGCAACCGGAATACGCAGTATTTT. Translation gives CASSFPGTGSNRNTQYF.

This chain links TRBV9 with TRBJ2-7, with D tentatively TRBD1 (5 bases). V dropped 4 bases and J dropped 3 bases, with 20 bases sitting between them. This CDR3 has 16 amino acids. Germline V gene lookup returns CDR1 SGDLS and CDR2 YYNGEE. The CDR3 here is CASSPRPGPAIYEQYF. The CDR3 DNA sequence: TGTGCCAGCAGCCCTCGCCCAGGGCCGGCTATCTACGAGCAGTACTTC.

V gene TRBV6-1 combines with J gene TRBJ2-7; tentatively, D is TRBD1 (6 bases). This CDR3 has 14 residues. Trimming removed 7 bases at V and 1 base at J, with 14 bases between. Looked up from germline, CDR1 is MNHNS and CDR2 is SASEGT. In DNA form, the CDR3 reads TGTGCCAGCATGACACAGGGAAGTTCCTACGAGCAGTACTTC. Protein sequence: CASMTQGSSYEQYF.

This rearrangement joins TRBV7-9 to TRBJ2-7; no clear D gene. Germline loops: CDR1 SEHNR, CDR2 FQNEAQ (reference sequence). The CDR3 runs 12 residues. V gave up 3 bases and J gave up 0 bases, with 3 bases separating them. CDR3 coding DNA: TGTGCCAGCAGCTTCGGCTCCTACGAGCAGTACTTC. Amino acids: CASSFGSYEQYF.

The chain uses TRBV6-1 and TRBJ2-7; D perhaps matches TRBD1 (6 bases). With 8 bases removed from V and 7 bases from J, the gap between germline ends came to 18 bases. The germline V gene has CDR1 MNHNS and CDR2 SASEGT. The CDR3 has 13 residues. The CDR3 DNA is TGTGCCAGCCTGAGGGTAGGGGGTTGGGAGCAGTACTTC. Translation: CASLRVGGWEQYF.